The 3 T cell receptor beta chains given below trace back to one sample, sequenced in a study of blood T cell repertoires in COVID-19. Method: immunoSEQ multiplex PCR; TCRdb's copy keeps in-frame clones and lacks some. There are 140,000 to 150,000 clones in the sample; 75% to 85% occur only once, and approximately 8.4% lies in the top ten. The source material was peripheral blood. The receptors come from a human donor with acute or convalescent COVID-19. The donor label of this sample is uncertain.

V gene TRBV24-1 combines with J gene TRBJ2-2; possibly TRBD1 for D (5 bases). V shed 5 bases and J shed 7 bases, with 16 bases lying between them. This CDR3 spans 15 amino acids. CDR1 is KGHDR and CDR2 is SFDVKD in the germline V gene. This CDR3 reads CATSGAQGWSGELFF. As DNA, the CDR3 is TGTGCCACCAGTGGCGCGCAGGGCTGGAGCGGGGAGCTGTTTTTT.

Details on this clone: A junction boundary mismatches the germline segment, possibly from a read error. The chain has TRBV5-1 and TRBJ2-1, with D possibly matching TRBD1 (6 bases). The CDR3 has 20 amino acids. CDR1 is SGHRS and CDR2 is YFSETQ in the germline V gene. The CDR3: CASSRWGTGTQVNSNNEQFF. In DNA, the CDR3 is TGCGCCAGCAGCCGGTGGGGGACGGGGACACAGGTTAACTCCAACAATGAGCAGTTCTTC.

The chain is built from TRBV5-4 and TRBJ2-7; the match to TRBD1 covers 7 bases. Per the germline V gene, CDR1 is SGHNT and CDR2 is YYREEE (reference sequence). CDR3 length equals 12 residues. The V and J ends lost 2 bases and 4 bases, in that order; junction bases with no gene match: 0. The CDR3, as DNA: TGTGCCAGCAGCTTACAGGGGTACGAGCAGTACGTC. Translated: CASSLQGYEQYV.